The entry below describes one T cell receptor (beta chain). Its specificity is not known. The CDR3 covers 16 residues. Trimming cost V 4 bases and J 7 bases; bases outside gene matches: 14. Germline CDR1 and CDR2: SGDLS and YYNGEE. This sample was included in a study of Ad26.COV2.S vaccination and SARS-CoV-2 variants. About the study: Ad26.COV2.S arm of COV1001 included the donor. General observations from the study: Researchers cautioned that TCR breadth and depth analyses may have underestimated total T cell responses. Vaccinated and placebo-treated recipients had similar non-spike TCR breadth.

This sample's treatment: some 20 received Ad26.COV2.S at low or high dose, single or two shots; about 5 received placebo; per-sample allocation not given. Specimens were obtained on day 63 following the first vaccine or placebo injection. Spike of the Wuhan-strain SARS-CoV-2 was expressed by an Ad26 vector, which formed the vaccine. Sequencing used immunoSEQ multiplex PCR; TCRdb keeps in-frame clones, though not all of them. In the table there are fewer than 400,000 clones, over 75% of which are singletons. Sequencing used peripheral blood, obtained in a trial of Ad26.COV2.S vaccine versus placebo. The chain combines TRBV9 with TRBJ2-1; 7 bases are a match to TRBD1. The receptor was derived from a person aged 18-60 years who received the Ad26.COV2.S COVID-19 vaccine or a placebo. This CDR3 is CASSTPRGQITNEQFF. For the CDR3, the DNA is TGTGCCAGCAGCACCCCTAGGGGACAGATCACGAATGAGCAGTTCTTC.